This T cell receptor beta chain was captured by sequencing in a study of lymphopenia after photon versus proton radiotherapy. Sequenced by immunoSEQ multiplex PCR; TCRdb stores in-frame clones only, minus some. The table has approximately 53,000 clones, more than 90% seen once. The sequence was collected from a woman aged 40 to 55 with cholangiocarcinoma. Material: peripheral blood, obtained from a patient treated with photon-based radiotherapy.

The CDR3 DNA reads TGCGCCAGCAGCTTGGCCGGACAGTTACACTATGGCTACACCTTC. Translated, it gives CASSLAGQLHYGYTF. V and J are TRBV5-1 and TRBJ1-2, with a tentative D call TRBD1 (6 bases). Germline V gene lookup returns CDR1 SGHRS and CDR2 YFSETQ. V was cut by 0 bases and J by 3 bases, with 12 bases left in between. This CDR3 has 15 residues.